Below are 19 T cell receptor beta chains sequenced from a single sample in a study of blood T cell repertoires in COVID-19. Produced via immunoSEQ multiplex PCR; TCRdb's table is partial and in-frame only. The sample lists around 190,000 clones; around 80% were seen once. Source material: peripheral blood. These receptors were taken from a human donor in a cohort sampled during active COVID-19.

The V and J genes are TRBV13 and TRBJ1-1; TRBD1 matches 9 bases. J lost 3 bases, V lost 3 bases, and 5 bases had no gene match. CDR3 size: 15 residues. Per germline, CDR1 PRHDT and CDR2 FYEKMQ (reference sequence). CDR3 nucleotide sequence: TGTGCCAGCAGCTTGGGGGACAGGGACGACACTGAAGCTTTCTTT. Translated: CASSLGDRDDTEAFF.

This clone was seen only once. The chain carries TRBV5-1 and TRBJ2-7; 9 bases align to TRBD2. The CDR3 loop spans 16 amino acids. CDR1 is SGHRS and CDR2 is YFSETQ in the germline V gene. V was clipped by 1 base and J by 0 bases; unmatched bases: 5. The CDR3 DNA sequence: TGCGCCAGCAGCTTGAGACTAGCGGTAAACTCCTACGAGCAGTACTTC. Translating it yields CASSLRLAVNSYEQYF.

The genes are TRBV5-4 and TRBJ2-7; the match to TRBD2 covers 13 bases. CDR3 length: 17 residues. V gave up 0 bases and J gave up 1 base; unmatched junction bases: 4. Per germline, CDR1 SGHNT and CDR2 YYREEE (reference sequence). CDR3 coding DNA: TGTGCCAGCAGCTTGGGGGGACTAGCGGGGACTTCCTACGAGCAGTACTTC. This encodes CASSLGGLAGTSYEQYF.

The CDR3 DNA is TGTGCCACCAGCAGAGCGGCGGGAGGTAATACGCAGTATTTT. Translation: CATSRAAGGNTQYF. The genes are TRBV15 and TRBJ2-3; TRBD2 matches 8 bases. With 1 base clipped from V and 7 bases from J, the junction kept 4 bases outside the gene matches. This CDR3 comprises 14 residues. The germline gives CDR1 LNHNV, CDR2 YYDKDF (reference sequence).

The chain recombines TRBV30 with TRBJ1-5, with 8 bases matching TRBD1. The germline V gene has CDR1 GTSNPN and CDR2 SVGIG (reference sequence). The CDR3 sequence is 13 residues long. Unmatched junction bases numbered 3, after V lost 3 bases and J lost 5 bases. The CDR3 DNA reads TGTGCCTGGAGAGGACAGGGCGATCAGCCCCAGCATTTT. Protein product: CAWRGQGDQPQHF.

The chain links TRBV7-3 to TRBJ2-5; maybe TRBD1 (6 bases). V lost 1 base and J lost 3, with 9 bases in between. The germline gives CDR1 SGHTA, CDR2 FQGTGA. CDR3 length: 14 residues. As DNA, the CDR3 is TGTGCCAGCAGCTTAAACGCAGGGGAAGAGACCCAGTACTTC. Translation gives CASSLNAGEETQYF.

The chain carries TRBV7-9 and TRBJ1-2; 10 nucleotides match TRBD1. Germline CDR1 reads SEHNR; CDR2 reads FQNEAQ (reference sequence). J lost 4 bases, V lost 6 bases, and 2 bases had no gene match. The CDR3 has 13 residues. CDR3 sequence: CASRRDRGYGYTF. The CDR3 DNA sequence: TGTGCCAGCAGGAGGGACAGGGGCTATGGCTACACCTTC. Full variable domain (missing parts from reference TRBV7-9 and TRBJ1-2): DTGVSQNPRHKITKRGQNVTFRCDPISEHNRLYWYRQTLGQGPEFLTYFQNEAQLEKSRLLSDRFSAERPKGSFSTLEIQRTEQGDSAMYLCASRRDRGYGYTFGSGTRLTVV.

The rearrangement joins TRBV15 to TRBJ2-5; 7 bases are a match to TRBD2. Germline V CDR1 and CDR2: LNHNV, YYDKDF (reference sequence). Trimming removed 4 bases from V and 4 bases from J; junction bases left unmatched: 6. The length of the CDR3 is 14 residues. CDR3 nucleotides: TGTGCCACCAGCACCACCAGGGAGGGAGAGACCCAGTACTTC. This sequence encodes CATSTTREGETQYF.

The chain joins TRBV15 to TRBJ2-2, with TRBD2 identical over 14 bases. Germline V lookup: CDR1 LNHNV, CDR2 YYDKDF (reference sequence). Germline trimming cut 0 bases from V and 0 bases from J; bases unmatched to any gene: 3. The CDR3 is made up of 19 amino acids. CDR3 amino acids: CATSRDGLAGGTNTGELFF. CDR3 coding DNA: TGTGCCACCAGCAGAGATGGACTAGCGGGGGGTACGAACACCGGGGAGCTGTTTTTT.

This clone was picked up a small number of times. The J gene is TRBJ1-4, the V gene TRBV4-1, with D possibly TRBD1 on 6 matching bases. CDR1 MGHRA and CDR2 YSYEKL come from the germline V gene. V was cut by 4 bases and J by 8 bases, with 17 bases left in between. This CDR3 region has 15 residues. CDR3 residues: CASSPHWHRDEKLFF. CDR3 DNA: TGCGCCAGCAGCCCCCACTGGCACAGGGACGAAAAACTGTTTTTT.

This clone was observed a few times. The chain has TRBV3-1 (or the pseudogene TRBV3-2) and TRBJ2-7; weak D call: TRBD1 (5 bases). The CDR3 extends over 15 amino acids. The V gene lost 0 bases and the J gene lost 0 bases, with 9 bases spanning the gap. The V gene's germline CDR1 is LGHDT and CDR2 YNNKEL (reference sequence). The CDR3 nucleotides are TGTGCCAGCAGCCAAGATTCCACAGGCTCCTACGAGCAGTACTTC. This gives the protein CASSQDSTGSYEQYF.

V gene TRBV5-5 combines with J gene TRBJ1-1; TRBD1 agrees at 8 bases. This CDR3 has 14 residues. Trimming took 4 bases from V and 1 from J; bases not matched to a gene: 3. Germline V gene data show CDR1 as SGHKS and CDR2 as YYEKEE (reference sequence). CDR3 DNA: TGTGCCAGCAGCCGAGGGACAGGGAACACTGAAGCTTTCTTT. Encoded protein: CASSRGTGNTEAFF.

This clone occurred a few times. This chain uses TRBV6-1 with TRBJ2-3; 13 bases line up with TRBD2. The CDR3 is made up of 15 amino acids. Germline CDR1 MNHNS, CDR2 SASEGT. V shed 1 base and J 6 bases; nucleotides not matched to a gene: 1. The CDR3 spells CASSEGTSGSDTQYF. Written as DNA, the CDR3 is TGTGCCAGCAGTGAAGGGACTAGCGGGAGTGATACGCAGTATTTT.

The chain is built from TRBV12-3 or TRBV12-4 and TRBJ2-7; TRBD2 is a possible D gene (6 bases). The V and J ends lost 5 bases and 3 bases respectively, with 8 bases between them. The CDR3 spans 12 residues. This CDR3 is CASSQTSYEQYF. CDR3 coding DNA: TGTGCCAGCAGTCAGACTAGCTACGAGCAGTACTTC.

This sequence joins TRBV11-2 and TRBJ1-6; 7 bases align to TRBD1. This CDR3 spans 17 amino acids. Germline assignment: CDR1 SGHAT and CDR2 FQNNGV. The ends lost 7 bases at V and 11 bases at J; junction bases unmatched: 20. CDR3 loop: CASTQTPIQGLMTPLHF. CDR3 bases: TGTGCCAGCACCCAGACCCCCATACAGGGGTTGATGACACCCCTCCACTTT. Filled out from reference TRBV11-2 and TRBJ1-6, the complete variable domain reads EAGVAQSPRYKIIEKRQSVAFWCNPISGHATLYWYQQILGQGPKLLIQFQNNGVVDDSQLPKDRFSAERLKGVDSTLKIQPAKLEDSAVYLCASTQTPIQGLMTPLHFGNGTRLTVT.

In its sample, this clone was seen many times. This sequence joins TRBV6-2 or TRBV6-3 and TRBJ1-1; D call uncertain. V lost 5 bases and J lost 5, with 12 bases in between. Germline V CDR1 and CDR2: MNHEY, SVGEGT. There are 13 residues in the CDR3. CDR3 loop: CASSVTRGTEAFF. The CDR3 DNA sequence: TGTGCCAGCAGTGTTACACGAGGGACTGAAGCTTTCTTT.

The chain employs TRBV2 and TRBJ2-3; 9 bases are shared with TRBD2. J gave up 6 bases and V 5 bases, and 9 bases lay outside the gene matches. Germline V gene lookup returns CDR1 SNHLY and CDR2 FYNNEI. This CDR3 has 15 residues. The CDR3 nucleotides are TGTGCCAGCAGTTCGGCTAGCGGGGAGGCGGATACGCAGTATTTT. Its protein is CASSSASGEADTQYF.

V usage is TRBV12-3 or TRBV12-4 and J usage is TRBJ1-1, with a tentative D call TRBD1 (5 bases). The CDR3 runs to 12 residues. Trimming cost V 10 bases and J 4 bases, with 13 bases left between them. CDR3 in amino acids: CATRGVGTEAFF. Here the CDR3 DNA reads TGTGCCACCCGGGGGGTTGGCACTGAAGCTTTCTTT.

J is TRBJ1-1 and V is TRBV2, with D uncertain. V was clipped by 1 base and J by 0 bases, with 6 bases between them. CDR1 is SNHLY and CDR2 is FYNNEI in the germline V gene. The CDR3 loop spans 14 amino acids. CDR3 sequence: CASSEGRMNTEAFF. DNA for the CDR3: TGTGCCAGCAGTGAAGGCAGGATGAACACTGAAGCTTTCTTT. Using reference TRBV2 and TRBJ1-1 for the parts outside the CDR3, the full variable domain is EPEVTQTPSHQVTQMGQEVILRCVPISNHLYFYWYRQILGQKVEFLVSFYNNEISEKSEIFDDQFSVERPDGSNFTLKIRSTKLEDSAMYFCASSEGRMNTEAFFGQGTRLTVV.